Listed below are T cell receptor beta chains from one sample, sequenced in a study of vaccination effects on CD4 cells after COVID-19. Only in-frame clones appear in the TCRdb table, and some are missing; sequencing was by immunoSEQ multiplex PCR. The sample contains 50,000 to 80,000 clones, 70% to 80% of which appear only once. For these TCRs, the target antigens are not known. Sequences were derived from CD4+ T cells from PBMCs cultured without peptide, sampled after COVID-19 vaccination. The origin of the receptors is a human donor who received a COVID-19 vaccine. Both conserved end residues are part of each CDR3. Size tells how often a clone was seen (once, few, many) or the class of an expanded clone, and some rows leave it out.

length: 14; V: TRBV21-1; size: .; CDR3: CASSRRVNTGELFF
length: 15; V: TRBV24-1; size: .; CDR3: CATSDPSTGNTEAFF
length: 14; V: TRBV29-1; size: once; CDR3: CSVRGSLLTDTQYF
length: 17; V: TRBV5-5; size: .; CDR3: CASSRRLDRGSTGELFF
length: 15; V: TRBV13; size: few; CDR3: CASSSTGPRHSPLHF
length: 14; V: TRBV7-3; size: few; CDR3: CASSLTGGNTEAFF
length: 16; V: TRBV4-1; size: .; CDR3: CASSQDRTGTYNEQFF
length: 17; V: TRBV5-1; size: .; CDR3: CASSLALTSGGKETQYF
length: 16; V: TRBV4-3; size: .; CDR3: CASSQVGATGPDTQYF
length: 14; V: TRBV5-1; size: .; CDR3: CASSPQISTDTQYF
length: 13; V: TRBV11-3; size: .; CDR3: CASSQGLNTEAFF
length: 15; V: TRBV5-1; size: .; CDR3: CASSLSGANTGELFF
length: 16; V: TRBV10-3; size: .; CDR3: CASQGHGVSSDTEAFF
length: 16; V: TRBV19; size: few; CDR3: CASSIGIGAGNQPQHF
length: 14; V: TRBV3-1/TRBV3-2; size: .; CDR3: CASKTQVENTEAFF
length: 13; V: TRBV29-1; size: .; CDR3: CSVAGVGTDTQYF
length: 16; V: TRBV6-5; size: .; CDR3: CASSSLGKGGNQPQHF
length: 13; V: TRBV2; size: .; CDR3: CASSGQGRRKLFF
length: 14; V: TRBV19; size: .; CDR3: CASSRFGGGETQYF
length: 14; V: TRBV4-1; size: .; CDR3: CASSQGQLNYGYTF
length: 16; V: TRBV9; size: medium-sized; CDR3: CASSVARAGAGNTIYF
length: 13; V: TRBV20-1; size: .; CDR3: CSASDRRDEKLFF
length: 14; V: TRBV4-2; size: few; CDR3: CASSQDGKYQPQHF
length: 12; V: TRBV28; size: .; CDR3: CASSRQFGGYTF
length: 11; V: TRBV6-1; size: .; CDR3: CASSEWERAFF
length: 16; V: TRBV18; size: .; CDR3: CASSNIPTQVNTEAFF
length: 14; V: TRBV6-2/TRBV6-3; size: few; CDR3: CASIPRGGVQPQHF
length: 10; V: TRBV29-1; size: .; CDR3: CSVEDYGYTF
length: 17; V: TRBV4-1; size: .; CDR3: CASSLGGSGALYNEQFF
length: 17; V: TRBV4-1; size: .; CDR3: CASSQRLAGVNTGELFF
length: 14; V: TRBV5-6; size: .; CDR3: CASSWGQANYGYTF
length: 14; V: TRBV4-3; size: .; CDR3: CASSQDSPRETQYF
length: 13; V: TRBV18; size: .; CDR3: CASSPSQQETQYF
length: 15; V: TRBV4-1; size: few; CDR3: CASSQVSGGNQPQHF
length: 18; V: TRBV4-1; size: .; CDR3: CASSQEWSLAGTTDTQYF
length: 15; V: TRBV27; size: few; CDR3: CASSLYGPMNTEAFF
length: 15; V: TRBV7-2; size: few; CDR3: CASSPPDRAIYEAFF
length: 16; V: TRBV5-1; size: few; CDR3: CASSIGPSGATGELFF
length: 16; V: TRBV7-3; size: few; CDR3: CASSLLPTGSYNEQFF
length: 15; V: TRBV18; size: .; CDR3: CASSPQGVSNQPQHF
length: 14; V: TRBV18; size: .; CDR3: CASSPPGVTDTQYF
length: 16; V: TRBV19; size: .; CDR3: CASTRGGGRVDTEAFF